This TCR beta chain is drawn from a study of molecular identifiers for immune sequencing clone quantification. Points from the study as a whole: Highly expanded clone sizes could be underestimated by identical TCR molecules that share a barcode.

As regards this clonotype: No antigen is known for it.

Each CDR3 protein gets one entry after TCRdb re-called the PCR reads with MiXCR. The sample has 80,000 to 100,000 distinct CDR3 sequences, about 24% seen once. Germline lookup yields CDR1 MGHRA and CDR2 YSYEKL. This CDR3 spans 15 amino acids. V dropped 4 bases and J dropped 0 bases, with 12 bases sitting between them. Material for sequencing was naive CD8+ T cells from blood, with Jurkat cell RNA spiked in. Specified subset: FACS-sorted CD8+CD4-CCR7+CD45RA+ naive T cells. The receptor comes from a human donor in good health. Some libraries in this study had Jurkat cell RNA spiked in. The chain recombines TRBV4-1 with TRBJ1-2; D is undetermined. CDR3 residues: CASSLGPVTNYGYTF. The CDR3 DNA reads TGCGCCAGCAGCCTTGGGCCGGTTACTAACTATGGCTACACCTTC.